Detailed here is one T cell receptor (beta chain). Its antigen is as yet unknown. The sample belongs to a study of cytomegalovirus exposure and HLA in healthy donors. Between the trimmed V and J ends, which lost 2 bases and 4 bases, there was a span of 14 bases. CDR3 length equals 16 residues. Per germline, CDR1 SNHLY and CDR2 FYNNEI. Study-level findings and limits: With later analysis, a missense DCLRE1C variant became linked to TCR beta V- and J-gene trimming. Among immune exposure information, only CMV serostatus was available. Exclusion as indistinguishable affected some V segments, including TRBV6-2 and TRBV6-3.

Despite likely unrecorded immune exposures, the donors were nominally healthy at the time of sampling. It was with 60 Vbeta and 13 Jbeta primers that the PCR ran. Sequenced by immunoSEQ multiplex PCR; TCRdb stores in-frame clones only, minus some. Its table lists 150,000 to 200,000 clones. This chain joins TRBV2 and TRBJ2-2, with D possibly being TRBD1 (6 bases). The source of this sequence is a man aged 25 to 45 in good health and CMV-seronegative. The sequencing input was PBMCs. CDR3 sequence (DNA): TGTGCCAGCAGTGAAATGGACAGAAGAACCACCGGGGAGCTGTTTTTT. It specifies CASSEMDRRTTGELFF.